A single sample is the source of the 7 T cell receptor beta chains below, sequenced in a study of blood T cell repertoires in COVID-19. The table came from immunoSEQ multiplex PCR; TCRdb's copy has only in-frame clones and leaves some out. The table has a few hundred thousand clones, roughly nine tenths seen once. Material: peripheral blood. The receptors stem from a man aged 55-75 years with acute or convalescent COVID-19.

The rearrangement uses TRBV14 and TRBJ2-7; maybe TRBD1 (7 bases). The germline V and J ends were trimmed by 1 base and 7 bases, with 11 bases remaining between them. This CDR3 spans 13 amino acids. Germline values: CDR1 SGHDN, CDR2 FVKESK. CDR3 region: CASSQAQGTEQYF. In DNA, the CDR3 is TGTGCCAGCAGCCAAGCACAGGGGACTGAGCAGTACTTC.

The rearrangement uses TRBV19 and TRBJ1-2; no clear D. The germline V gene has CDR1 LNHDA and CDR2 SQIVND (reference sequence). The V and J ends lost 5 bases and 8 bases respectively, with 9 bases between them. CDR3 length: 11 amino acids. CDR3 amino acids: CASSAHQGYTF. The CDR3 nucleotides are TGTGCCAGTAGTGCCCATCAGGGCTACACCTTC.

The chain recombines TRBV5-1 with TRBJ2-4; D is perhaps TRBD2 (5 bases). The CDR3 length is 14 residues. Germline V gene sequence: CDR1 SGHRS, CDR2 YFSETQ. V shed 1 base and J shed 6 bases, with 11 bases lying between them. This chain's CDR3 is CASSLRGYGNIQYF. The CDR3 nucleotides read TGCGCCAGCAGCTTGAGAGGGTACGGAAACATTCAGTACTTC.

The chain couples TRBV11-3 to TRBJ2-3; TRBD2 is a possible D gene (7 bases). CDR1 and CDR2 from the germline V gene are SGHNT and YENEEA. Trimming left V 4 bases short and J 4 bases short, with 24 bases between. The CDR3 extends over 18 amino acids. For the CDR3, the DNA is TGTGCCAGCAGCTCCCGGGGAGGGGGGACACAGTTCCCAGATACGCAGTATTTT. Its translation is CASSSRGGGTQFPDTQYF.

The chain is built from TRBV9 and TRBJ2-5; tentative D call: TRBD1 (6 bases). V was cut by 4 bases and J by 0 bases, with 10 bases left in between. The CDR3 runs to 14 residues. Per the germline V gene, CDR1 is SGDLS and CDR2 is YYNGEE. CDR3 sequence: CASSTGPNQETQYF. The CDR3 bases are TGTGCCAGCAGCACAGGGCCCAACCAAGAGACCCAGTACTTC.

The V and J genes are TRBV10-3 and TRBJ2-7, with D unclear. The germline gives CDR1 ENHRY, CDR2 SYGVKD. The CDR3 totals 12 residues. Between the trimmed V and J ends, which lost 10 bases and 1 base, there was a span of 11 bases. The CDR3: CATADSSYEQYF. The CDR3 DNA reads TGTGCCACCGCTGACTCTTCCTACGAGCAGTACTTC.

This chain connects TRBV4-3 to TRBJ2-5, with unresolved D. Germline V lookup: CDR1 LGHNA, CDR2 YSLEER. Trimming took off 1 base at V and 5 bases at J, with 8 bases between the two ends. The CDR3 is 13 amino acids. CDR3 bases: TGCGCCAGCAGCCAAGTGTACGGGGAGACCCAGTACTTC. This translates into CASSQVYGETQYF.